A selection of T cell receptor beta chains follows, all from one sample in a study of identical twins. MiXCR was run by TCRdb on the 5' RACE reads, yielding one entry per CDR3 protein. This table has about 530,000 distinct CDR3 sequences, approximately 20% appearing once. The same data also contributed to another study, on yellow fever vaccine responses in identical twins.

What was sequenced was CD4+ T cells sorted from blood. Receptors were obtained from a woman in her late teens or twenties in good health. The CDR3 runs from the conserved cysteine through the conserved F or W. The D gene is left open where the match is weak. Part of the rows lack a size; the others show once, few, many or a class for expanded clones.

clone_size	v_call	j_call	d_call	cdr3_aa
NA	TRBV4-1	TRBJ2-4	TRBD1	CASSLGQGEKGKNIQYF
NA	TRBV2	TRBJ2-1	NA	CASSENKGSYNEQFF
NA	TRBV20-1	TRBJ2-3	TRBD2	CSAMQVAGERRRDTQYF
NA	TRBV4-1	TRBJ2-5	NA	CASSQGSPGPKRETQYF
NA	TRBV5-6	TRBJ2-3	NA	CASSSTVTPTDTQYF
few	TRBV5-4	TRBJ2-3	TRBD2	CASTPGGASTDTQYF
few	TRBV9	TRBJ2-2	NA	CASSVGIAESTGELFF
NA	TRBV4-1	TRBJ2-1	NA	CASSQSPLGMDEQFF
NA	TRBV6-1	TRBJ2-1	TRBD2	CASGETGTSGKNEQFF
few	TRBV28	TRBJ2-1	TRBD2	CASSPHSGGYNNEQFF
NA	TRBV7-8	TRBJ1-5	NA	CASSLGTGQPQHF
NA	TRBV7-9	TRBJ2-1	NA	CASSSAREQFF
many	TRBV3-1	TRBJ2-3	NA	CASSRRTDTQYF
few	TRBV11-2	TRBJ2-1	TRBD2	CASSLGLARYNEQFF
NA	TRBV6-1	TRBJ1-3	TRBD1	CASSDGTGPGNTIYF
NA	TRBV29-1	TRBJ2-1	TRBD1	CSVRRQGNEQFF
NA	TRBV24-1	TRBJ2-5	TRBD2	CATSDLGLAGEETQYF
few	TRBV11-2	TRBJ1-6	NA	CASSRLGDNSPLHF
NA	TRBV6-1	TRBJ2-7	NA	CATLRTHSIGEQYF
few	TRBV18	TRBJ1-1	TRBD1	CASSLGQGMNTEAFF
few	TRBV3-1	TRBJ2-1	NA	CASSQALGGGGYNEQFF
NA	TRBV25-1	TRBJ2-3	TRBD1	CASSEPLTGRVTDTQYF
NA	TRBV19	TRBJ2-1	TRBD2	CASSYLAGGPSYNEQFF
few	TRBV29-1	TRBJ1-5	NA	CSVGPPNQPQHF
NA	TRBV27	TRBJ2-5	TRBD2	CASSASGRAAETQYF
NA	TRBV11-3	TRBJ2-1	TRBD2	CASRRLAVNEQFF
few	TRBV5-1	TRBJ1-1	NA	CASGRLDTEAFF
NA	TRBV2	TRBJ2-5	NA	CASSEGRTSYQETQYF
NA	TRBV5-1	TRBJ2-5	NA	CASSLVSAGKETQYF
NA	TRBV10-3	TRBJ2-3	TRBD2	CAISGGGTSGDTQYF
NA	TRBV12-3/TRBV12-4	TRBJ2-2	NA	CASSLAASARSGGELFF
few	TRBV5-1	TRBJ1-6	TRBD1	CASSAGTENSPLHF
NA	TRBV12-3/TRBV12-4	TRBJ2-7	TRBD2	CASSLAGTSGRAREQYF
NA	TRBV9	TRBJ2-1	NA	CASSVEGWNNEQFF
NA	TRBV5-1	TRBJ2-7	TRBD2	CASSPRGGFGQIHEQYF
NA	TRBV12-3/TRBV12-4	TRBJ1-5	NA	CASRTGSYNQPQHF
NA	TRBV19	TRBJ2-5	NA	CASSIDGAGRMKTQYF
NA	TRBV10-1	TRBJ2-3	NA	CASSESSRDTDTQYF
few	TRBV4-1	TRBJ2-2	TRBD2	CASSQDPLAGVRVTGELFF
NA	TRBV6-2/TRBV6-3	TRBJ2-1	TRBD2	CASSPLAGGFNEQFF
few	TRBV5-1	TRBJ2-2	NA	CASSSGTNSNTGELFF
few	TRBV6-6	TRBJ2-7	NA	CASSYSTSYEQYF
NA	TRBV7-2	TRBJ2-1	NA	CASSSPAINEQFF
NA	TRBV10-1	TRBJ2-3	NA	CATRPGLTDTQYF
few	TRBV5-5	TRBJ2-2	TRBD2	CASRGGLAGMNTGELFF
NA	TRBV20-1	TRBJ2-5	NA	CSARAMDRGQETQYF
NA	TRBV6-1	TRBJ2-2	TRBD2	CASRASGAGAGELFF
NA	TRBV18	TRBJ1-4	TRBD1	CASSLGQGEREKLFF
NA	TRBV11-3	TRBJ2-3	NA	CASSRAAADTQYF
NA	TRBV20-1	TRBJ1-2	NA	CSAAITGSRYTF
few	TRBV20-1	TRBJ1-1	TRBD1	CSARGQGMREAFF
once	TRBV3-1	TRBJ2-7	TRBD1	CASSHGTGPEQYF
NA	TRBV20-1	TRBJ2-1	NA	CSASGRYNEQFF
NA	TRBV5-1	TRBJ2-1	NA	CASRSGPEQFF
few	TRBV7-9	TRBJ2-1	NA	CASSLVPSNNEQFF
few	TRBV20-1	TRBJ1-4	NA	CSARGRVGEKLFF
NA	TRBV5-1	TRBJ2-7	NA	CASSQTSYSYEQYF